This TCR beta chain emerged from a study of neoadjuvant anti-PD-1 for oral cavity cancer. At the level of the study: Around day 43, patients without progression received a fourth nivolumab dose before surgery.

As to time point: after neoadjuvant nivolumab, at surgical resection. Stage II-IVA oral cavity squamous cell carcinoma was new and untreated by systemic or radiation therapy. The data were produced by immunoSEQ multiplex PCR, yet TCRdb's version contains in-frame clones alone and is incomplete. Of about 39,000 clones listed, approximately 80% are singletons. CDR3 size: 15 residues. V lost 4 bases and J 3 bases, leaving 13 bases between the germline ends. Germline V gene sequence: CDR1 SGHNT, CDR2 YYREEE (reference sequence). Study-wide points: Higher pretreatment blood Treg/Th17 ratios correlated with higher pretreatment blood and lower post-treatment tumor TCRbeta clonality.

Details on this clone: Its antigen is currently unknown.

The V and J genes are TRBV5-4 and TRBJ1-4; D perhaps matches TRBD1 (5 bases). This specimen consisted of PBMCs, obtained after nivolumab (anti-PD-1) treatment. The origin of this receptor is a person aged 40 to 85 with oral cavity squamous cell carcinoma. CDR3 in DNA: TGTGCCAGCAGCGCTGGAGGGGCTTCTAATGAAAAACTGTTTTTT. Encoded protein: CASSAGGASNEKLFF.